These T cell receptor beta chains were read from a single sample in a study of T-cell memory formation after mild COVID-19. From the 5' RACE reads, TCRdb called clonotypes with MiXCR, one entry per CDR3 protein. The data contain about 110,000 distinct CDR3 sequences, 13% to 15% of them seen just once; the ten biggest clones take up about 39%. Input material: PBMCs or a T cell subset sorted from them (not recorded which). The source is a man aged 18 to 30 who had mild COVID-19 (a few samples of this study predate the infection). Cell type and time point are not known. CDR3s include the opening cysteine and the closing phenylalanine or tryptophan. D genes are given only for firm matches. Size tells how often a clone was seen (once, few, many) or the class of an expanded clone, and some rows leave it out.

cdr3_aa: CASSPEGQGRKETQYF; cdr3_nt: TGTGCCAGCAGTCCAGAGGGGCAGGGCCGGAAAGAGACCCAGTACTTC; cdr3_length: 16; j_call: TRBJ2-5; clone_size: .; d_call: .; v_call: TRBV12-3/TRBV12-4
cdr3_aa: CASSADRDSHQPQHF; cdr3_nt: TGTGCCAGCAGCGCGGACCGGGACAGCCATCAGCCCCAGCATTTT; cdr3_length: 15; j_call: TRBJ1-5; clone_size: few; d_call: TRBD1; v_call: TRBV9
cdr3_aa: CASSPQGGLFETQYF; cdr3_nt: TGTGCCAGCAGTCCTCAGGGGGGCCTATTTGAGACCCAGTACTTC; cdr3_length: 15; j_call: TRBJ2-5; clone_size: few; d_call: .; v_call: TRBV28
cdr3_aa: CASAKTGGVGTDTQYF; cdr3_nt: TGTGCCAGCGCTAAAACTGGCGGGGTAGGCACAGATACGCAGTATTTT; cdr3_length: 16; j_call: TRBJ2-3; clone_size: few; d_call: .; v_call: TRBV6-5
cdr3_aa: CASSLGFQPQHF; cdr3_nt: TGTGCCAGCAGCTTAGGATTTCAGCCCCAGCATTTT; cdr3_length: 12; j_call: TRBJ1-5; clone_size: .; d_call: .; v_call: TRBV7-9
cdr3_aa: CASSTDRDYNEQFF; cdr3_nt: TGTGCCAGCAGCACCGACAGAGACTACAATGAGCAGTTCTTC; cdr3_length: 14; j_call: TRBJ2-1; clone_size: .; d_call: .; v_call: TRBV5-5
cdr3_aa: CSVIIDGYTF; cdr3_nt: TGCAGCGTTATAATCGATGGCTACACCTTC; cdr3_length: 10; j_call: TRBJ1-2; clone_size: .; d_call: .; v_call: TRBV29-1
cdr3_aa: CASSFENTGELFF; cdr3_nt: TGTGCCAGCAGCTTCGAGAACACCGGGGAGCTGTTTTTT; cdr3_length: 13; j_call: TRBJ2-2; clone_size: .; d_call: .; v_call: TRBV5-6
cdr3_aa: CASSEYGETQYF; cdr3_nt: TGTGCCAGCAGTGAATACGGAGAGACCCAGTACTTC; cdr3_length: 12; j_call: TRBJ2-5; clone_size: few; d_call: .; v_call: TRBV27
cdr3_aa: CASSQIGGREQETQYF; cdr3_nt: TGTGCCAGCAGCCAAATCGGTGGACGAGAACAAGAGACCCAGTACTTC; cdr3_length: 16; j_call: TRBJ2-5; clone_size: many; d_call: .; v_call: TRBV3-1
cdr3_aa: CSALSGGEAKNIQYF; cdr3_nt: TGCAGTGCTCTAAGCGGGGGAGAGGCCAAAAACATTCAGTACTTC; cdr3_length: 15; j_call: TRBJ2-4; clone_size: .; d_call: TRBD2; v_call: TRBV20-1
cdr3_aa: CASSLDPPWYYGYTF; cdr3_nt: TGTGCCAGCAGCTTAGACCCTCCGTGGTATTATGGCTACACCTTC; cdr3_length: 15; j_call: TRBJ1-2; clone_size: few; d_call: .; v_call: TRBV7-9
cdr3_aa: CASRAQGLGTEAFF; cdr3_nt: TGTGCCAGTAGAGCACAGGGGCTGGGCACTGAAGCTTTCTTT; cdr3_length: 14; j_call: TRBJ1-1; clone_size: few; d_call: TRBD1; v_call: TRBV19
cdr3_aa: CAWSQMLNQPQHF; cdr3_nt: TGTGCCTGGAGCCAGATGCTCAATCAGCCCCAGCATTTT; cdr3_length: 13; j_call: TRBJ1-5; clone_size: many; d_call: .; v_call: TRBV30
cdr3_aa: CASSHGQGVDTQYF; cdr3_nt: TGCGCCAGCAGCCACGGACAGGGTGTCGATACGCAGTATTTT; cdr3_length: 14; j_call: TRBJ2-3; clone_size: few; d_call: TRBD1; v_call: TRBV5-1
cdr3_aa: CASSSGPRGEQFF; cdr3_nt: TGTGCCAGCAGCTCCGGCCCGAGGGGTGAGCAGTTCTTC; cdr3_length: 13; j_call: TRBJ2-1; clone_size: .; d_call: .; v_call: TRBV7-3
cdr3_aa: CASSWTGGPYEQYF; cdr3_nt: TGTGCCAGCAGTTGGACAGGGGGCCCCTACGAGCAGTACTTC; cdr3_length: 14; j_call: TRBJ2-7; clone_size: .; d_call: TRBD1; v_call: TRBV12-3/TRBV12-4
cdr3_aa: CASSYSNGGGEQFF; cdr3_nt: TGTGCCAGCAGTTACTCGAATGGGGGCGGTGAGCAGTTCTTC; cdr3_length: 14; j_call: TRBJ2-1; clone_size: many; d_call: .; v_call: TRBV6-5
cdr3_aa: CASTWTSGETQYF; cdr3_nt: TGTGCCAGCACCTGGACTAGCGGAGAGACCCAGTACTTC; cdr3_length: 13; j_call: TRBJ2-5; clone_size: .; d_call: TRBD2; v_call: TRBV7-2
cdr3_aa: CASSDRETDTQYF; cdr3_nt: TGTGCCAGCAGTGACAGGGAGACAGATACGCAGTATTTT; cdr3_length: 13; j_call: TRBJ2-3; clone_size: many; d_call: .; v_call: TRBV6-4